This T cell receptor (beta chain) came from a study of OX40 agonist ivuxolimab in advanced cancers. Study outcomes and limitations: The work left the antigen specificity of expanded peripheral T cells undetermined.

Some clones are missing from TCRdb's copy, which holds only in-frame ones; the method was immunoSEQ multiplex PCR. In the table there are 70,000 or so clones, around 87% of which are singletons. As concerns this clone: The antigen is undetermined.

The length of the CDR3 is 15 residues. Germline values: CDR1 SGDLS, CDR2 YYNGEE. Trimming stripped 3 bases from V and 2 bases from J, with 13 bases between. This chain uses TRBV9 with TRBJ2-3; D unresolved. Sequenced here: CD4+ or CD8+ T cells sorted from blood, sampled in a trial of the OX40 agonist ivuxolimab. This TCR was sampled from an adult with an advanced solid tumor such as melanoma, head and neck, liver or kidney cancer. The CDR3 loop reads CASSGYGGYTDTQYF. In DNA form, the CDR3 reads TGTGCCAGCAGCGGGTATGGTGGGTACACAGATACGCAGTATTTT.